This TCR beta chain was recorded in a study of control samples from healthy donors and cancer patients. Generated by immunoSEQ multiplex PCR, the TCRdb table keeps only in-frame clones and is missing some. The sample lists roughly 130,000 clones; 90% to 95% were seen once. The V gene end was trimmed by 4 bases and the J gene end by 6 bases; junction bases not matched to a gene: 11. CDR1 LNHDA and CDR2 SQIVND come from the germline V gene (reference sequence). The CDR3 runs 16 residues. Sample: PBMCs. The receptor was isolated from a man aged 45-65 years with head and neck cancer. The V call is TRBV19, the J call TRBJ2-1; 8 bases fit TRBD1. CDR3 nucleotides: TGTGCCAGTAGTACCCGTCACAGGACAGGGATCAATGAGCAGTTCTTC. Translated: CASSTRHRTGINEQFF.